Listed below are T cell receptor beta chains from one sample, sequenced in a study of immune evolution from preneoplasia to lung adenocarcinoma. The table came from immunoSEQ multiplex PCR; TCRdb's copy has only in-frame clones and leaves some out. The sample holds several thousand clones, roughly four fifths seen once. Sequenced input: FFPE adjacent normal lung tissue. These receptors came from an older donor with lung adenocarcinoma. Each CDR3 is given with its conserved first and last residue. D genes are given only for firm matches. Size values are once, few and many counts, or a class for expanded clones, and some rows have none.

TGTGCCAGCAGTTACTCCGGACAGGGGGTCTCACCCCTCCACTTT,CASSYSGQGVSPLHF,TRBJ1-6,NA,TRBV6-5,TRBD1
TGTGCCAGCAGCTTAATAGGTCAGGGGGAAAAACTGTTTTTT,CASSLIGQGEKLFF,TRBJ1-4,NA,TRBV11-2,NA
TGTGCCAGCAGTTACGGCCTTTCTGGGGCCAACGTCCTGACTTTC,CASSYGLSGANVLTF,TRBJ2-6,NA,TRBV6-5,NA
TGTGCCAGCAGCTCCCCCTGGGCGGCCACCGGGGAGCTGTTTTTT,CASSSPWAATGELFF,TRBJ2-2,once,TRBV9,NA
TGCGCCAGCGGGACTTCAGGGAGCTACTATGGCTACACCTTC,CASGTSGSYYGYTF,TRBJ1-2,once,TRBV10-2,NA
TGTGCCTGGAGTTGGGGGTACGAGAACACTGAAGCTTTCTTT,CAWSWGYENTEAFF,TRBJ1-1,NA,TRBV30,NA
TGCGCCAGCAGCCAAGAGAGGGGGGACTATGGCTACACCTTC,CASSQERGDYGYTF,TRBJ1-2,NA,TRBV4-1,NA
TGTGCCAGCAGCTTATTCGTTCACACAGATACGCAGTATTTT,CASSLFVHTDTQYF,TRBJ2-3,NA,TRBV7-9,NA
TGTGCCAGCAGCCCCGGACACCATAACACTGAAGCTTTCTTT,CASSPGHHNTEAFF,TRBJ1-1,NA,TRBV11-1,NA
TGTGCCAGCAGCGTAGGCAGCGGGGTCTCCTACGAGCAGTACTTC,CASSVGSGVSYEQYF,TRBJ2-7,NA,TRBV9,TRBD2
TGCGCCAGCAGCTCGGGACAGGGGGCGTTTGTGAATGAAAAACTGTTTTTT,CASSSGQGAFVNEKLFF,TRBJ1-4,NA,TRBV5-1,TRBD1
TGTGCCAGCAGTTCGGGGGGATACACTGAAGCTTTCTTT,CASSSGGYTEAFF,TRBJ1-1,NA,TRBV27,NA
TGTGCCACCGGCCCTAACACTGAAGCTTTCTTT,CATGPNTEAFF,TRBJ1-1,NA,TRBV6-5,NA
TGTGCCAGCAGCTTGGGAGGTTCAGCGGAGGGCTACACCTTC,CASSLGGSAEGYTF,TRBJ1-2,NA,TRBV5-6,NA
TGTGCCAGCAGAGAACGGACTAGCGGTTCCTACGAGCAGTACTTC,CASRERTSGSYEQYF,TRBJ2-7,NA,TRBV2,TRBD2
TGTGCCAGCGGCGAACGACTACACACAGATACGCAGTATTTT,CASGERLHTDTQYF,TRBJ2-3,NA,TRBV9,NA
TGTGCCAGCAGCGGGGGGACAGCGGCTTTCGGCTACACCTTC,CASSGGTAAFGYTF,TRBJ1-2,NA,TRBV5-4,TRBD1
TGTGCCTGTACCCCGGACAGGGAAGAAGCTTTCTTT,CACTPDREEAFF,TRBJ1-1,once,TRBV30,TRBD1
TGTGCCAGCAGCCTGGGTGGGACTCTTAATTACGAGCAGTACTTC,CASSLGGTLNYEQYF,TRBJ2-7,NA,TRBV28,NA
TGTGCCAGCAAGACAAGAGGCCCTACCTACGAGCAGTACTTC,CASKTRGPTYEQYF,TRBJ2-7,few,TRBV28,NA
TGCAGTGCTAGAGATCGGACAAAAGCTTTCTTT,CSARDRTKAFF,TRBJ1-1,NA,TRBV20-1,NA
TGCGCCAGCAGCTTGAGTGGGAGTATGAACACTGAAGCTTTCTTT,CASSLSGSMNTEAFF,TRBJ1-1,NA,TRBV5-1,NA
TGTGCCAGCACCACCTCTCAACGCGGCCAGCCCCAGCATTTT,CASTTSQRGQPQHF,TRBJ1-5,NA,TRBV6-6,NA
TGTGCCAGCAGTGACGGCAATCAGCCCCAGCATTTT,CASSDGNQPQHF,TRBJ1-5,NA,TRBV2,NA
TGTGCCAGCAGTGACCTCCTTAGCGGCGAGCAGTTCTTC,CASSDLLSGEQFF,TRBJ2-1,NA,TRBV6-1,NA
TGTGCCAGCAGTTGGGGGGGGACTAAACCAGATACGCAGTATTTT,CASSWGGTKPDTQYF,TRBJ2-3,NA,TRBV28,TRBD2
TGTGCCAGCAGGGACAGGGAGAACACCGGGGAGCTGTTTTTT,CASRDRENTGELFF,TRBJ2-2,NA,TRBV2,TRBD1
TGTGCCAGCACGGGACAGGGAGCACAGCCCCAGCATTTT,CASTGQGAQPQHF,TRBJ1-5,NA,TRBV25-1,TRBD1
TGTGCCAGCAGCTTGTGGCAGGGCGGAAACATTCAGTACTTC,CASSLWQGGNIQYF,TRBJ2-4,NA,TRBV7-8,NA
TGTGCCAGCAGCCAAGCCACCGGGCTCGGGGAGCTGTTTTTT,CASSQATGLGELFF,TRBJ2-2,few,TRBV14,NA
TGTGCCAGCAGCGTTAGCGGGAGTACCTACAATGAGCAGTTCTTC,CASSVSGSTYNEQFF,TRBJ2-1,NA,TRBV5-4,TRBD2
TGTGCCAGCAGCCGCGACGGGACAAACACTGAAGCTTTCTTT,CASSRDGTNTEAFF,TRBJ1-1,NA,TRBV5-4,NA
TGTGCCAGTAGTATGGTCCTAAACACCGGGGAGCTGTTTTTT,CASSMVLNTGELFF,TRBJ2-2,NA,TRBV19,NA
TGTGCCAGCAGCCCGGACAGAAGCTCCTACGAGCAGTACTTC,CASSPDRSSYEQYF,TRBJ2-7,once,TRBV7-2,NA
TGCGCCAGCAGCCAGGGACAGGGGTTGAACACTGAAGCTTTCTTT,CASSQGQGLNTEAFF,TRBJ1-1,NA,TRBV4-3,TRBD1
TGTGCCAGCAGACTGACAGCAAACACTGAAGCTTTCTTT,CASRLTANTEAFF,TRBJ1-1,NA,TRBV27,NA
TGTGCCAGCAGTGAAAGGACGGTGTGGTGTTACGAGCAGTACTTC,CASSERTVWCYEQYF,TRBJ2-7,NA,TRBV25-1,NA
TGTGCCAGCAGCTCACGGACAGCTAGCAATCAGCCCCAGCATTTT,CASSSRTASNQPQHF,TRBJ1-5,NA,TRBV7-8,NA
TGCGCCAGCAGCTTGCCGATGGGCCATCACTACAATGAGCAGTTCTTC,CASSLPMGHHYNEQFF,TRBJ2-1,NA,TRBV5-1,NA
TGTGCCTGGAACTTACGACAGGGGGCCCCGTGGACTGAAGCTTTCTTT,CAWNLRQGAPWTEAFF,TRBJ1-1,NA,TRBV30,TRBD1
TGTGCCAGTAGTGGCGCGGGAGGAATGATTGAGCAGTTCTTC,CASSGAGGMIEQFF,TRBJ2-1,NA,TRBV19,TRBD2
TGTGCAAGTCGCACTCTTCCACAAAGTCGGGCCAACGTCCTGACTTTC,CASRTLPQSRANVLTF,TRBJ2-6,NA,TRBV12-2,NA
TGTGCCAGCAGCCAGGTCCTAGCGGGAGGGGAGGGGCAGTTCTTC,CASSQVLAGGEGQFF,TRBJ2-1,NA,TRBV14,TRBD2
TGTGCCAGCAAACTAGCGGGAAACGAGCAGTTCTTC,CASKLAGNEQFF,TRBJ2-1,large,TRBV2,TRBD2
TGCGCCAGCAGCCCGGCCGGGGCCGTCACCGGGGAGCTGTTTTTT,CASSPAGAVTGELFF,TRBJ2-2,NA,TRBV5-1,NA
TGTGCCAGCAGCACCGGGACAGCAGCAGATACGCAGTATTTT,CASSTGTAADTQYF,TRBJ2-3,NA,TRBV7-3,TRBD1
TGTGCCAGTAGTCCCCTAGGGCGCGAGCAGTACTTC,CASSPLGREQYF,TRBJ2-7,NA,TRBV19,NA
TGTGCCAGCAGTGAAACGCCCTACGGAGAGCAGTACTTC,CASSETPYGEQYF,TRBJ2-7,NA,TRBV6-1,NA
TGCGCCAGCAGCTTGGGGGCGACTAGGAACCGCTACGAGCAGTACTTC,CASSLGATRNRYEQYF,TRBJ2-7,NA,TRBV5-1,NA
TGCGCCAGCAGCCAAGACCGGTACAGAGCTAATGAAAAACTGTTTTTT,CASSQDRYRANEKLFF,TRBJ1-4,large,TRBV4-1,NA
TGCGCCAGCAGCCAGGGGGTGGTGGATGAGCAGTTCTTC,CASSQGVVDEQFF,TRBJ2-1,once,TRBV4-1,NA